This is a list of T cell receptor beta chains from one sample in a study of blood T cell repertoires in COVID-19. Sequencing used immunoSEQ multiplex PCR; TCRdb keeps in-frame clones, though not all of them. The sample lists around 370,000 clones, about 88% occurring once. Input material: PBMCs or T cells enriched from blood (not recorded which). The receptors come from a woman younger than 30 who had recovered from COVID-19. The CDR3 runs from the conserved cysteine through the conserved F or W. The order of the fields is J gene, D gene, V gene, clone size, CDR3 DNA, CDR3 protein. D genes are given only for firm matches. The size of a clone is reported for some rows only, either as once, few or many, or as a class for expanded clones.

TRBJ2-7,TRBD2,TRBV3-1/TRBV3-2,-,TGTGCCAGCAGCCAAGCCCCTGGAGCGGGGGCTACCTACGAGCAGTACTTC,CASSQAPGAGATYEQYF
TRBJ1-1,TRBD1,TRBV24-1,-,TGTGCCACCAGCGGGCGACAGGGGTATGACACTGAAGCTTTCTTT,CATSGRQGYDTEAFF
TRBJ2-7,-,TRBV2,-,TGTGCCAGCAGTGATACTAAAGGGGGCTACGAGCAGTACTTC,CASSDTKGGYEQYF
TRBJ1-1,TRBD1,TRBV3-1/TRBV3-2,-,TGTGCCAGCAGGGACAGGGCCCTGAACACTGAAGCTTTCTTT,CASRDRALNTEAFF
TRBJ1-2,TRBD1,TRBV5-1,few,TGCGCCAGCAGGGACACGGACAGGGTCTATGGCTACACCTTC,CASRDTDRVYGYTF
TRBJ2-7,TRBD1,TRBV5-1,few,TGCGCCAGCAGCCCTCTCGGGACAGGGTCCTACGAGCAGTACTTC,CASSPLGTGSYEQYF
TRBJ1-2,-,TRBV4-3,-,TGCGCCAGCAGCCCAGGGACATCCCTCTCAAACTATGGCTACACCTTC,CASSPGTSLSNYGYTF
TRBJ1-6,TRBD1,TRBV9,-,TGTGCCAGTTGCCGCGGACAGGTTAATTCACCCCTCCACTTT,CASCRGQVNSPLHF
TRBJ2-7,TRBD2,TRBV5-4,-,TGTGCCAGCAGCAGGGACTATCCGGGAGAGCAGTACTTC,CASSRDYPGEQYF
TRBJ2-7,TRBD1,TRBV6-2/TRBV6-3,few,TGTGCCAGCAGTACCGGGACAGGGGTCCACGAGCAGTACTTC,CASSTGTGVHEQYF
TRBJ2-5,TRBD1,TRBV2,-,TGTGCCAGCAGTGAAATAGGGGGCCGGGAGACCCAGTACTTC,CASSEIGGRETQYF
TRBJ1-6,TRBD1,TRBV10-3,-,TGTGCCATGACGCCCGGGACAGGGGTTCCCCTCCACTTT,CAMTPGTGVPLHF